This TCR beta chain was identified in a study of monozygotic twins with cystic fibrosis. On the study more broadly: Library input was 2.5 to 3.5 micrograms of fragmented DNA, with 15 PCR cycles.

CDR3 length: 13 amino acids. Germline V gene lookup returns CDR1 SGHTA and CDR2 FQGTGA. Trimming pared 1 base from V and 1 base from J, leaving 4 bases between. Note on this clone: Its antigen is still unknown.

Profiling relied on immunoSEQ multiplex PCR, and the TCRdb table lists in-frame clones only, not all of them. The sample shows under 30,000 clones, around nine tenths of them seen only once. General study points: Clonality was generally low (median approximately 0.0095), higher in the most severe patients. Co-twins had the most similar V usage for 13 of 16 pairs, J for 8.

The sequencing sample was made of blood. The chain combines TRBV7-3 with TRBJ1-1; no firm D call. The receptor's source is a girl aged 2-10 years with cystic fibrosis. In nucleotides, the CDR3 is TGTGCCAGCAGCTTAAGTCAGAACACTGAAGCTTTCTTT. Protein: CASSLSQNTEAFF.